The following is a T cell receptor (beta chain) sequence with its context. The authors' processing: How many nucleated cells were present was estimated from reference gene primer amplification. Profiled with immunoSEQ multiplex PCR; TCRdb holds only in-frame clones, not every one. D and trimming were read from the DNA, whereas the V and J calls and clone size are those reported in that table. The data hold roughly 250,000 clones, with over 80% observed a single time. The data originate from a study of blood T cell repertoires in COVID-19. Study at large: Specimens from acute and convalescent COVID-19 originated in the United States, Italy and Spain. The analysed material was cDNA or gDNA that came from T cells, B-cell-depleted T cells, or PBMCs.

The germline V gene encodes CDR1 SGHVS and CDR2 FQNEAQ. V lost 8 bases to trimming and J lost 1 base; unmatched junction nucleotides: 3. The CDR3 sequence is 16 residues long. This sequence joins TRBV7-8 and TRBJ2-6; 12 nucleotides align to TRBD1. This TCR was recovered from a woman between 25 and 40 years old with acute COVID-19. Sample: PBMCs or T cells enriched from blood (not recorded which). The CDR3 reads CASSGQGASGANVLTF. CDR3 coding DNA: TGTGCCAGCTCGGGACAGGGGGCGTCTGGGGCCAACGTCCTGACTTTC.